The clone carrying this T cell receptor beta chain has more than one count but fewer than ten. The data were obtained in a study of blood T cell repertoires in COVID-19. The wider study: COVID-19 samples collected from the United States, Italy and Spain covered acute and convalescent phases.

CDR1 is SGHNT, CDR2 YYREEE, per germline (reference sequence). Trimming left V 3 bases short and J 4 bases short, with 23 bases between. The CDR3 totals 17 residues. Measured with immunoSEQ multiplex PCR; TCRdb has only the in-frame clones, and not every one. The data hold approximately 200,000 clones, with around 86% observed a single time. The sequence derives from a woman in her 30s with active or convalescent COVID-19. The V gene is TRBV5-4, the J gene TRBJ2-7, with D possibly matching TRBD1 (5 bases). Sequencing was carried out using peripheral blood. The CDR3 bases are TGTGCCAGCAGCTCGGGTGGTGCGGTGGCAGGGCGATACGAGCAGTACTTC. Its protein is CASSSGGAVAGRYEQYF. The full variable domain, completed using reference TRBV5-4 and TRBJ2-7, is ETGVTQSPTHLIKTRGQQVTLRCSSQSGHNTVSWYQQALGQGPQFIFQYYREEENGRGNFPPRFSGLQFPNYSSELNVNALELDDSALYLCASSSGGAVAGRYEQYFGPGTRLTVT.